Listed below are T cell receptor beta chains from one sample, sequenced in a study of blood T cell repertoires in COVID-19. Only in-frame clones appear in the TCRdb table, and some are missing; sequencing was by immunoSEQ multiplex PCR. The data hold more than 150,000 clones, with 75% to 80% observed a single time. The sample comprised peripheral blood. Source of these receptors: a woman aged 70-85 years with acute or convalescent COVID-19. Both conserved end residues are part of each CDR3. A D gene is named only where the DNA matches it firmly. A clone size is listed for some rows: how often the clone was seen (once, few, many), or a class if it is expanded.

16	TRBD2	TRBV24-1	NA	TRBJ2-1	CATSGAGGNDYNEQFF	TGTGCCACCAGTGGAGCGGGAGGAAACGACTACAATGAGCAGTTCTTC
15	NA	TRBV24-1	NA	TRBJ2-1	CATSDYSTTYNEQFF	TGTGCCACCAGTGATTATAGCACCACCTACAATGAGCAGTTCTTC
14	NA	TRBV3-1/TRBV3-2	NA	TRBJ1-3	CASSQDGQGNTIYF	TGTGCCAGCAGCCAAGATGGGCAGGGAAACACCATATATTTT
14	NA	TRBV11-2	NA	TRBJ2-1	CASSLRGPDNEQFF	TGTGCCAGCAGCTTAAGAGGGCCTGACAATGAGCAGTTCTTC
14	NA	TRBV9	NA	TRBJ1-1	CASSVEGQNTEAFF	TGTGCCAGCAGCGTAGAGGGGCAGAACACTGAAGCTTTCTTT
13	NA	TRBV5-1	NA	TRBJ2-3	CATYRRDTDTQYF	TGCGCCACCTACAGGAGGGACACAGATACGCAGTATTTT
17	NA	TRBV7-2	NA	TRBJ2-2	CASSFRGLAYGSGELFF	TGTGCCAGCAGCTTCCGAGGTCTTGCCTACGGCTCCGGGGAGCTGTTTTTT
13	NA	TRBV6-5	NA	TRBJ1-2	CASSIQGYYGYTF	TGTGCCAGCAGCATACAGGGTTACTATGGCTACACCTTC
14	TRBD1	TRBV2	NA	TRBJ2-2	CASRDRGGTGELFF	TGTGCCAGCCGGGACAGGGGAGGAACCGGGGAGCTGTTTTTT
14	NA	TRBV6-6	NA	TRBJ2-2	CASSYFRETGELFF	TGTGCCAGCAGTTACTTTAGGGAGACCGGGGAGCTGTTTTTT
13	NA	TRBV12-3/TRBV12-4	NA	TRBJ2-7	CASSLAHSYEQYF	TGTGCCAGCAGTTTAGCGCACAGCTACGAGCAGTACTTC
15	NA	TRBV4-1	NA	TRBJ2-1	CASSSQGSPYNEQFF	TGCGCCAGCAGCAGTCAGGGTAGCCCCTACAATGAGCAGTTCTTC
14	TRBD1	TRBV2	NA	TRBJ1-6	CASSVRGQGSPLHF	TGTGCCAGCAGTGTCAGGGGGCAAGGGTCACCCCTCCACTTT
14	NA	TRBV6-5	once	TRBJ2-7	CASRMDLRGDEQYF	TGTGCCAGCAGGATGGACCTGCGGGGAGACGAGCAGTACTTC
14	NA	TRBV2	few	TRBJ1-4	CASGMGLSNEKLFF	TGTGCAAGCGGAATGGGGCTTTCGAATGAAAAACTGTTTTTT
15	NA	TRBV11-2	NA	TRBJ2-2	CASSFLPVGDGELFF	TGTGCCAGCAGCTTTCTCCCCGTCGGGGACGGGGAGCTGTTTTTT
13	NA	TRBV7-3	NA	TRBJ1-1	CASSYSKNTEAFF	TGTGCCAGCAGTTACAGCAAAAACACTGAAGCTTTCTTT
15	NA	TRBV6-4	NA	TRBJ1-6	CATPPTLRSNSPLHF	TGTGCCACCCCCCCTACCTTACGTAGTAATTCACCCCTCCACTTT
11	TRBD2	TRBV19	NA	TRBJ2-4	CASSTGTSPYF	TGTGCCAGTAGTACGGGGACTAGTCCGTACTTC
18	NA	TRBV3-1/TRBV3-2	NA	TRBJ2-5	CARGIRRCWTEYQETQYF	TGTGCCAGGGGAATACGGCGGTGCTGGACAGAGTACCAAGAGACCCAGTACTTC
15	NA	TRBV5-1	NA	TRBJ2-5	CASSWVAGDEETQYF	TGCGCCAGCAGCTGGGTGGCGGGTGACGAAGAGACCCAGTACTTC
14	NA	TRBV10-3	NA	TRBJ1-4	CAISEVGGDEKLFF	TGTGCCATCAGTGAGGTTGGCGGCGATGAAAAACTGTTTTTT
14	TRBD1	TRBV9	NA	TRBJ2-5	CASSEGQGQETQYF	TGTGCCAGCAGCGAAGGACAGGGACAAGAGACCCAGTACTTC
16	TRBD1	TRBV6-7	NA	TRBJ2-2	CAANSGTGLNTGELFF	TGTGCCGCGAACTCCGGGACAGGGTTAAACACCGGGGAGCTGTTTTTT
15	TRBD1	TRBV7-9	once	TRBJ2-7	CASSSRDSSSYEQYF	TGTGCCAGCAGCTCGAGGGACAGTAGCTCCTACGAGCAGTACTTC
14	NA	TRBV9	many	TRBJ2-3	CASSVGHSTDTQYF	TGTGCCAGCAGCGTAGGGCATAGCACAGATACGCAGTATTTT
13	NA	TRBV9	NA	TRBJ2-3	CASSSGVADTQYF	TGTGCCAGCAGCTCGGGAGTAGCAGATACGCAGTATTTT
16	NA	TRBV24-1	NA	TRBJ2-6	CATSDSRASGANVLTF	TGTGCCACCAGTGATTCCAGGGCCTCTGGGGCCAACGTCCTGACTTTC
14	TRBD1	TRBV15	NA	TRBJ2-1	CATSRRTGDDEQFF	TGTGCCACCAGCAGGCGGACAGGGGATGATGAGCAGTTCTTC
14	NA	TRBV4-2	NA	TRBJ1-2	CASSQGSPGNGYTF	TGTGCCAGCAGCCAAGGTAGCCCGGGGAATGGCTACACCTTC
16	NA	TRBV15	NA	TRBJ1-2	CATSRDTQLRHYGYTF	TGTGCCACCAGCAGAGATACACAGTTAAGACACTATGGCTACACCTTC
11	NA	TRBV12-3/TRBV12-4	NA	TRBJ2-7	CASSQDYEQYF	TGTGCCAGCAGCCAGGACTACGAGCAGTACTTC
14	TRBD2	TRBV2	NA	TRBJ2-2	CASNRGGVSGELFF	TGTGCCAGTAACCGCGGGGGGGTGAGCGGGGAGCTGTTTTTT
15	TRBD1	TRBV9	NA	TRBJ1-3	CASGQGTLSGNTIYF	TGTGCCAGCGGACAGGGGACGCTCTCTGGAAACACCATATATTTT
12	NA	TRBV10-3	NA	TRBJ1-1	CAISDRKTEAFF	TGTGCCATCAGTGACAGAAAAACTGAAGCTTTCTTT
15	TRBD1	TRBV2	NA	TRBJ2-3	CASSWDRGGTDTQYF	TGTGCCAGCAGTTGGGACAGGGGAGGCACAGATACGCAGTATTTT
14	NA	TRBV23-1	NA	TRBJ1-4	CASSHRAPNEKLFF	TGCGCCAGCAGTCACAGGGCCCCTAATGAAAAACTGTTTTTT
13	NA	TRBV2	NA	TRBJ1-6	CASSEQKNSPLHF	TGTGCCAGCAGTGAACAGAAGAATTCACCCCTCCACTTT
15	NA	TRBV18	once	TRBJ2-2	CASSPYLDSTGELFF	TGTGCCAGCTCACCGTATCTAGATTCAACCGGGGAGCTGTTTTTT
15	TRBD2	TRBV11-3	NA	TRBJ2-2	CASSLDRGGTGELFF	TGTGCCAGCAGCTTAGATCGCGGGGGCACCGGGGAGCTGTTTTTT
17	TRBD2	TRBV24-1	few	TRBJ2-5	CATTGSKTSGTFSTQYF	TGTGCCACCACCGGGAGTAAGACTAGCGGAACCTTCTCGACCCAGTACTTC
14	TRBD2	TRBV5-1	few	TRBJ2-1	CASSLGLAGDEQFF	TGCGCCAGCAGCTTGGGACTAGCGGGAGACGAGCAGTTCTTC
14	NA	TRBV18	few	TRBJ1-2	CASSGQQANYGYTF	TGTGCCAGCTCTGGACAGCAAGCTAACTATGGCTACACCTTC
15	TRBD2	TRBV30	NA	TRBJ2-2	CAWGSGRAFGGELFF	TGTGCCTGGGGAAGCGGGAGGGCCTTCGGCGGGGAGCTGTTTTTT
11	NA	TRBV20-1	NA	TRBJ1-1	CSTWRGPEAFF	TGCAGTACGTGGCGGGGGCCTGAAGCTTTCTTT
12	TRBD1	TRBV5-6	NA	TRBJ1-1	CASRTGSTEAFF	TGTGCCAGCAGGACAGGGAGCACTGAAGCTTTCTTT
15	TRBD1	TRBV27	NA	TRBJ2-2	CASSLGQRNTGELFF	TGTGCCAGCAGTTTGGGACAGAGGAACACCGGGGAGCTGTTTTTT
15	TRBD1	TRBV3-1/TRBV3-2	few	TRBJ1-1	CASSHGTGGPTEAFF	TGTGCCAGCAGCCACGGGACAGGGGGCCCCACTGAAGCTTTCTTT
13	NA	TRBV2	NA	TRBJ2-7	CATGLAPRGEQYF	TGTGCCACCGGACTGGCACCAAGAGGTGAGCAGTACTTC
15	TRBD1	TRBV7-2	once	TRBJ1-4	CASSQGQGTVGKLFF	TGTGCCAGCAGCCAGGGACAGGGGACGGTAGGAAAACTGTTTTTT
14	TRBD2	TRBV19	NA	TRBJ2-3	CASIESGGSDTQYF	TGTGCCAGTATTGAGTCGGGAGGCTCAGATACGCAGTATTTT
14	TRBD1	TRBV7-9	NA	TRBJ2-7	CASSRKGAPYEQYF	TGTGCCAGCAGCCGAAAGGGGGCACCCTACGAGCAGTACTTC
13	TRBD1	TRBV29-1	NA	TRBJ1-2	CSVADRVDYGYTF	TGCAGCGTAGCCGACAGGGTTGACTATGGCTACACCTTC
14	NA	TRBV2	NA	TRBJ1-6	CASSLTENNSPLHF	TGTGCCAGCAGCCTGACAGAGAATAATTCACCCCTCCACTTT
19	TRBD2	TRBV5-1	NA	TRBJ2-1	CASSLGRLAGGLSYNEQFF	TGCGCCAGCAGCTTGGGGCGACTAGCGGGAGGTTTATCCTACAATGAGCAGTTCTTC
16	TRBD2	TRBV24-1	NA	TRBJ2-3	CATSDVTSGITDTQYF	TGTGCCACCAGTGACGTTACTAGCGGTATCACAGATACGCAGTATTTT
16	NA	TRBV7-2	once	TRBJ2-5	CASSSDSGIPTRTQYF	TGTGCCAGCAGCTCGGACTCCGGGATCCCCACCAGGACCCAGTACTTC
14	TRBD1	TRBV2	NA	TRBJ1-2	CASTRDRDNYGYTF	TGTGCCAGCACCCGGGACAGGGATAACTATGGCTACACCTTC
14	NA	TRBV10-3	NA	TRBJ2-7	CAIRNRGSENEQYF	TGTGCCATCCGTAACCGGGGTAGCGAAAACGAGCAGTACTTC